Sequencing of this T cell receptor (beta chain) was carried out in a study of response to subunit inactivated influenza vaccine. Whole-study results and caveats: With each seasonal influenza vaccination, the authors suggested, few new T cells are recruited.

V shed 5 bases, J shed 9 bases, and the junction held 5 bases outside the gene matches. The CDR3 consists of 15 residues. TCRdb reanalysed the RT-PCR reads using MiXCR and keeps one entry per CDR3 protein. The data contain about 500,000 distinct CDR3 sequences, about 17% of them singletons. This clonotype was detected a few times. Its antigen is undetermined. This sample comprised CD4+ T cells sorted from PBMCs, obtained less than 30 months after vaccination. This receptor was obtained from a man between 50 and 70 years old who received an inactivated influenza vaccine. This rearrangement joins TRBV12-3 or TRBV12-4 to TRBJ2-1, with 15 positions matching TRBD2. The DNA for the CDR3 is TGTGCCAGCAGTAGGACTAGCGGGAGGGCTATTGAGCAGTTCTTC. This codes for CASSRTSGRAIEQFF.